This T cell receptor (beta chain) was found in a study of T cells in women clearing cervical HPV infection. Study details: HLA type stays a possible confounder, typing being limited.

Repertoires were generated with immunoSEQ multiplex PCR, while TCRdb's copy carries only in-frame clones and drops some. In all, the sample yields roughly 42,000 clones. From germline, CDR1 is MNHEY and CDR2 SVGEGT. The CDR3 contains 14 residues. V trimming: 6 bases; J trimming: 5 bases; junction bases outside the gene matches: 8. Worth noting for this clone: Coverage ceases 3 residues before the CDR3 finishes, and the germline J gene fills in the end.

This chain joins TRBV6-2 or TRBV6-3 and TRBJ2-7, with 9 bases matching TRBD1. The TCR sequence derives from a woman aged 18 to 69 with a cervical HPV16 infection that either progressed to CIN3+ or cleared (not recorded which). Sequencing used blood buffy coat. The sequenced part of the CDR3 DNA is TGTGCCAGCAGGCCCGGGACAGGGTGGAACGAG. This translates into CASRPGTGWNE. The full CDR3 protein is CASRPGTGWNEQYF.